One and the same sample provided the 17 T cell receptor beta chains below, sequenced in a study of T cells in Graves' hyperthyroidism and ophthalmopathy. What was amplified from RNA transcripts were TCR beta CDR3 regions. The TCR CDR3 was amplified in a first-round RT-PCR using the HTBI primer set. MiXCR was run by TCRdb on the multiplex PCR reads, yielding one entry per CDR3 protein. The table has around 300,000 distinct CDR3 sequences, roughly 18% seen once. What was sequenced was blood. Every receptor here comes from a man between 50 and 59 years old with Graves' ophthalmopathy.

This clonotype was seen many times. In DNA form, the CDR3 reads TGTGCCAGCAGCCGAAAACTAGCGACTGGCGGGGATGAGCAGTTCTTC. It encodes CASSRKLATGGDEQFF. The chain joins TRBV3-1 to TRBJ2-1, with 7 bases lining up with TRBD2. Per the germline V gene, CDR1 is LGHDT and CDR2 is YNNKEL (reference sequence). CDR3 length equals 16 residues. V lost 4 bases and J lost 8; bases outside the gene matches: 14.

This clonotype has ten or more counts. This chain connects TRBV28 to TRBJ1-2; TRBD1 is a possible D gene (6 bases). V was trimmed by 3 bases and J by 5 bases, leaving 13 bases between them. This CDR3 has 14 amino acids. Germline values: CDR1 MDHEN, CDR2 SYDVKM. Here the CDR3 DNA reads TGTGCCAGCAGTTTTCAGGGGCAATTATATGGCTACACCTTC. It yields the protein CASSFQGQLYGYTF.

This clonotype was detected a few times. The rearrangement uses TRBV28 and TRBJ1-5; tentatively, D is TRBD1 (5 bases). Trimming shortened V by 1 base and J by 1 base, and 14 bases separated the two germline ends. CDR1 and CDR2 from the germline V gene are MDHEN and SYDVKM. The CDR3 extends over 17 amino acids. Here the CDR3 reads CASSLYGQGVSNQPQHF. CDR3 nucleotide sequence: TGTGCCAGCAGTTTATACGGTCAGGGAGTCAGCAATCAGCCCCAGCATTTT.

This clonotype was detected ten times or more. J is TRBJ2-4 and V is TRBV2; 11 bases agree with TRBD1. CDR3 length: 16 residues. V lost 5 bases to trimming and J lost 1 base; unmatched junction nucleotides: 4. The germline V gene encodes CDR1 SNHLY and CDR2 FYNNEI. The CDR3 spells CASSQDRGQAKNIQYF. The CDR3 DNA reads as TGTGCCAGCAGTCAGGACAGGGGGCAGGCCAAAAACATTCAGTACTTC.

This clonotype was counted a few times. For the CDR3, the DNA is TGCAGTGCTAGAGATATAGTGGCGGGAAACACTGAAGCTTTCTTT. Protein: CSARDIVAGNTEAFF. The chain is built from TRBV20-1 and TRBJ1-1; D unclear. V lost 0 bases to trimming and J lost 2 bases, with 13 bases between them. The germline CDR1 and CDR2 sequences are DFQATT and SNEGSKA (reference sequence). The CDR3 has 15 amino acids.

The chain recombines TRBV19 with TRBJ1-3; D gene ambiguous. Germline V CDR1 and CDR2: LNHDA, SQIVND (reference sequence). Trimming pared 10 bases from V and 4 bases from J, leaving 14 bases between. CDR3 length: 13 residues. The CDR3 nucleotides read TGTGCCACCCGTTTGATGGGAGGAAACACCATATATTTT. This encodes CATRLMGGNTIYF. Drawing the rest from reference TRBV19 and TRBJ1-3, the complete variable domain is DGGITQSPKYLFRKEGQNVTLSCEQNLNHDAMYWYRQDPGQGLRLIYYSQIVNDFQKGDIAEGYSVSREKKESFPLTVTSAQKNPTAFYLCATRLMGGNTIYFGEGSWLTVV.

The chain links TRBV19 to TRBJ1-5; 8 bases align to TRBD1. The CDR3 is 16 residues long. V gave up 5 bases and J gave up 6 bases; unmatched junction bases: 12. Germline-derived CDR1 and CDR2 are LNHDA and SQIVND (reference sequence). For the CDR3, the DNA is TGTGCCAGTAGTCCTTTTGACAGGGGTCGAGTTCAGCCCCAGCATTTT. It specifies CASSPFDRGRVQPQHF.

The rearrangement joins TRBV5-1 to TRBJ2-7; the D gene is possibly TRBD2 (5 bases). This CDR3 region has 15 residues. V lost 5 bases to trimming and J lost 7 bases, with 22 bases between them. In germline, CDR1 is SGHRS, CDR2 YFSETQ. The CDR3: CASRPVGGPAGEQYF. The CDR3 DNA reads TGCGCCAGCAGACCCGTCGGCGGGCCGGCCGGGGAGCAGTACTTC. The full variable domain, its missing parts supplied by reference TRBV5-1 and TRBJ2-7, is KAGVTQTPRYLIKTRGQQVTLSCSPISGHRSVSWYQQTPGQGLQFLFEYFSETQRNKGNFPGRFSGRQFSNSRSEMNVSTLELGDSALYLCASRPVGGPAGEQYFGPGTRLTVT.

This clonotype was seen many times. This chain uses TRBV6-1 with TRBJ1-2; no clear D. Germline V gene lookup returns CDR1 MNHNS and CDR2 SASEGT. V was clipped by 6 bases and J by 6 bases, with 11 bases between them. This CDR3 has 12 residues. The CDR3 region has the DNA TGTGCCAGCAGGCGACGGGAGGATGGCTACACCTTC. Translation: CASRRREDGYTF.

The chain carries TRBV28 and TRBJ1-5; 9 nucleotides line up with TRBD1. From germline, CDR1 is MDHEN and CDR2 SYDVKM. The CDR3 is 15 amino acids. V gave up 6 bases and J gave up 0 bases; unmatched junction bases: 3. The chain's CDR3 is CASRGQGPSNQPQHF. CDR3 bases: TGTGCCAGCAGGGGACAGGGACCTAGCAATCAGCCCCAGCATTTT.

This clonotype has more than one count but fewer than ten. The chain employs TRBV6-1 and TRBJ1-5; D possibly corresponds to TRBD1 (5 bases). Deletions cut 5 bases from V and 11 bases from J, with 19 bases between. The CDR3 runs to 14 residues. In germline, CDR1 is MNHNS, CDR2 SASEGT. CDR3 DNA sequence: TGTGCCAGCAGTCAACCAGGGTCGCTTCGGGCCCAGCATTTT. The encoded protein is CASSQPGSLRAQHF.

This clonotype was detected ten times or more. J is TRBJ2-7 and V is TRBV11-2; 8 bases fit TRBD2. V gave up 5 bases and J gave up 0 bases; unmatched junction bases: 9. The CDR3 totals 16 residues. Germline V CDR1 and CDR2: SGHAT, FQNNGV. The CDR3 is CASSPQAAGASYEQYF. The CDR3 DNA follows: TGTGCCAGCAGCCCCCAAGCAGCGGGAGCCTCCTACGAGCAGTACTTC.

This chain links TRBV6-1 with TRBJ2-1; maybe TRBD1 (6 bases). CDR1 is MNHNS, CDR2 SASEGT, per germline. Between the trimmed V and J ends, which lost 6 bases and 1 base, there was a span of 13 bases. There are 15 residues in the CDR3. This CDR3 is CASSETGFSYNEQFF. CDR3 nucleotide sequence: TGTGCCAGCAGCGAAACAGGGTTTTCCTACAATGAGCAGTTCTTC.

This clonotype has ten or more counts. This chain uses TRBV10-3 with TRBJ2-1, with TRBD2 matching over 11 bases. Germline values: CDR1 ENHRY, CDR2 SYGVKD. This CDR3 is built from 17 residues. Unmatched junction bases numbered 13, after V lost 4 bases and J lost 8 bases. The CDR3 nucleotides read TGTGCCATCAGTGTCAAACTAGCGGGAGCGTCCGGGGATGAGCAGTTCTTC. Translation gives CAISVKLAGASGDEQFF.

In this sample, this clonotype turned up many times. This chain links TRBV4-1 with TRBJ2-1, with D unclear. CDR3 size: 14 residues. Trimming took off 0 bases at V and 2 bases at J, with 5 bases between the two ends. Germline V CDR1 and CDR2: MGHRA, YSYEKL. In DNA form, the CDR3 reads TGCGCCAGCAGCCAAGACGCGACCTACAATGAGCAGTTCTTC. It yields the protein CASSQDATYNEQFF.

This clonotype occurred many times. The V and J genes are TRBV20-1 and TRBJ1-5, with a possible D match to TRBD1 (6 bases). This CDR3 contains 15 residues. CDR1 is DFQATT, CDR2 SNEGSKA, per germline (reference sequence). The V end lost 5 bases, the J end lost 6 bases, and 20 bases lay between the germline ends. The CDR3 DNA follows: TGCAGTGCTTCTACAGGGAGGTTGCCGGGTCAGCCCCAGCATTTT. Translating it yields CSASTGRLPGQPQHF.

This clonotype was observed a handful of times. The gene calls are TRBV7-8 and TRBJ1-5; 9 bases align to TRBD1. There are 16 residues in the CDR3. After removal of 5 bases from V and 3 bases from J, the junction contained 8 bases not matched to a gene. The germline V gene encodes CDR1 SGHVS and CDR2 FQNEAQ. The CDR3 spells CASSPRRDRDNQPQHF. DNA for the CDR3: TGTGCCAGCAGCCCCCGGCGGGACAGGGACAATCAGCCCCAGCATTTT.